A single sample gave rise to the 27 T cell receptor beta chains below, sequenced in a study of T cell responses to AZD1222 COVID-19 vaccine. Data came from immunoSEQ multiplex PCR; TCRdb stores just in-frame clones and leaves some out. The sample has some 120,000 clones; about nine tenths are singletons. The material sequenced was peripheral blood, taken on day 0 of MenACWY control vaccination. The receptors originated from an adult in good health.

On this clone itself: Other DNA sequences within the sample encode an identical CDR3. The chain combines TRBV5-1 with TRBJ2-7, with 11 bases aligning to TRBD2. CDR1 and CDR2 from the germline V gene are SGHRS and YFSETQ. This CDR3 has 14 residues. J lost 4 bases, V lost 1 base, and 1 base had no gene match. The CDR3 protein is CASSLTSGSYEQYF. The DNA for the CDR3 is TGCGCCAGCAGCTTGACTAGCGGGAGTTACGAGCAGTACTTC.

The J gene is TRBJ1-1, the V gene TRBV25-1; 8 nucleotides line up with TRBD1. The CDR3 totals 12 residues. Germline V lookup: CDR1 MGHDK, CDR2 SYGVNS. With 6 bases clipped from V and 5 bases from J, the junction kept 2 bases outside the gene matches. The CDR3 is CASSDRGTEAFF. DNA of the CDR3: TGTGCCAGCAGCGACAGGGGTACTGAAGCTTTCTTT. Full variable domain (outside the CDR3, taken from reference TRBV25-1 and TRBJ1-1): EADIYQTPRYLVIGTGKKITLECSQTMGHDKMYWYQQDPGMELHLIHYSYGVNSTEKGDLSSESTVSRIRTEHFPLTLESARPSHTSQYLCASSDRGTEAFFGQGTRLTVV.

As to this clone: This specimen includes other DNA sequences encoding the same CDR3. V gene TRBV6-5 combines with J gene TRBJ1-1; D unresolved. Germline CDR1 reads MNHEY; CDR2 reads SVGAGI. The CDR3 covers 13 residues. Trimming stripped 8 bases from V and 2 bases from J, with 12 bases between. CDR3 bases: TGTGCCAGCGCTGACCGAAGTAACACTGAAGCTTTCTTT. This gives the protein CASADRSNTEAFF.

This clone was seen more than once but under ten times. The V gene is TRBV2, the J gene TRBJ2-1; D ambiguous. The CDR3 has 13 amino acids. V was trimmed by 8 bases and J by 8 bases, leaving 16 bases between them. Germline CDR1 reads SNHLY; CDR2 reads FYNNEI. CDR3 region: CASFVGLKDEQFF. DNA of the CDR3: TGTGCCAGCTTTGTCGGGTTAAAAGATGAGCAGTTCTTC.

The V and J genes are TRBV7-9 and TRBJ1-2; 9 nucleotides match TRBD1. This CDR3 has 18 amino acids. Unmatched junction bases numbered 15, after V lost 4 bases and J lost 3 bases. Germline lookup yields CDR1 SEHNR and CDR2 FQNEAQ (reference sequence). Written as DNA, the CDR3 is TGTGCCAGCAGCTCTTTCCTTGTTCCGGGACAGGGAGACTATGGCTACACCTTC. Amino acid sequence: CASSSFLVPGQGDYGYTF.

This chain links TRBV7-3 with TRBJ2-2; TRBD2 matches at 9 bases. The CDR3 loop spans 16 amino acids. Germline V gene sequence: CDR1 SGHTA, CDR2 FQGTGA. Unmatched junction bases numbered 3, after V lost 0 bases and J lost 4 bases. CDR3 in DNA: TGTGCCAGCAGCTTAACTAGCGGGAGAGGCACCGGGGAGCTGTTTTTT. Translating gives CASSLTSGRGTGELFF.

The chain carries TRBV7-9 and TRBJ1-2, with a tentative D call TRBD1 (6 bases). Trimming shortened V by 5 bases and J by 7 bases, and 14 bases separated the two germline ends. In germline, CDR1 is SEHNR, CDR2 FQNEAQ (reference sequence). This CDR3 comprises 13 residues. CDR3: CASSGSGESGYTF. In nucleotides, the CDR3 is TGTGCCAGCAGCGGCTCAGGGGAGAGTGGCTACACCTTC.

The chain recombines TRBV24-1 with TRBJ2-3; D is perhaps TRBD2 (5 bases). V was shortened by 0 bases and J by 4 bases, with 16 bases between the two germline ends. The length of the CDR3 is 17 residues. Germline CDR1 KGHDR, CDR2 SFDVKD. This CDR3 reads CATSDLGSHGNPDTQYF. For the CDR3, the DNA is TGTGCCACCAGTGATTTGGGGTCCCACGGGAATCCAGATACGCAGTATTTT.

CDR3 sequence reads: CASNKGGSYNEQFF. The CDR3 DNA sequence: TGTGCCAGCAACAAGGGGGGGAGCTACAATGAGCAGTTCTTC. This rearrangement joins TRBV11-2 to TRBJ2-1; D perhaps matches TRBD2 (7 bases). V dropped 7 bases and J dropped 3 bases, with 13 bases sitting between them. The CDR3 length is 14 residues. Looked up from germline, CDR1 is SGHAT and CDR2 is FQNNGV. The full variable domain, in which reference TRBV11-2 and TRBJ2-1 provide the parts outside the CDR3, is EAGVAQSPRYKIIEKRQSVAFWCNPISGHATLYWYQQILGQGPKLLIQFQNNGVVDDSQLPKDRFSAERLKGVDSTLKIQPAKLEDSAVYLCASNKGGSYNEQFFGPGTRLTVL.

The chain recombines TRBV5-1 with TRBJ2-2; D not resolved. Germline assignment: CDR1 SGHRS and CDR2 YFSETQ. This CDR3 spans 14 amino acids. Trimming removed 0 bases from V and 6 bases from J, with 9 bases in between. The CDR3 bases are TGCGCCAGCAGCTTGGATATTGGGTCCGGGGAGCTGTTTTTT. As protein: CASSLDIGSGELFF.

J is TRBJ2-2 and V is TRBV7-2; D gene unclear. The CDR3 is 16 residues long. The germline V gene has CDR1 SGHTA and CDR2 FQGNSA. Trimming stripped 0 bases from V and 2 bases from J, with 10 bases between. The CDR3 reads CASSLALLSNTGELFF. The CDR3 DNA sequence: TGTGCCAGCAGCTTAGCTCTCCTCAGCAACACCGGGGAGCTGTTTTTT. Supplemented by reference TRBV7-2 and TRBJ2-2, the full variable domain reads GAGVSQSPSNKVTEKGKDVELRCDPISGHTALYWYRQSLGQGLEFLIYFQGNSAPDKSGLPSDRFSAERTGGSVSTLTIQRTQQEDSAVYLCASSLALLSNTGELFFGEGSRLTVL.

This clone was counted between two and nine times. This chain links TRBV28 with TRBJ2-1; TRBD2 matches at 7 bases. This CDR3 is built from 16 residues. Germline loops: CDR1 MDHEN, CDR2 SYDVKM. The J segment lost 11 bases and the V segment lost 5 bases, leaving 18 bases of the junction unmatched. The CDR3 DNA reads as TGTGCCAGCAGTCCACTCCGTGGGGGGAGGGTTGGTAAGCAGTTCTTC. Residues: CASSPLRGGRVGKQFF.

This chain links TRBV6-2 or TRBV6-3 with TRBJ2-1; D is possibly TRBD2 (6 bases). Trimming stripped 0 bases from V and 8 bases from J, with 20 bases between. The germline CDR1 and CDR2 sequences are MNHEY and SVGEGT. This CDR3 has 17 amino acids. CDR3 sequence (DNA): TGTGCCAGCAGTTACTCGATGACGGGAGAGGCTAGGGATGAGCAGTTCTTC. Protein product: CASSYSMTGEARDEQFF.

CDR3 sequence: CASSPRDRVSGNTIYF. CDR3 nucleotide sequence: TGTGCCAGCTCACCACGGGACAGGGTCTCTGGAAACACCATATATTTT. The chain recombines TRBV18 with TRBJ1-3; 9 nucleotides match TRBD1. Germline CDR1 KGHSH, CDR2 LQKENI. The CDR3 spans 16 residues. Trimming took 1 base from V and 0 from J; bases not matched to a gene: 1.

The chain carries TRBV21-1 and TRBJ1-1. TRBV21-1 is reported as a pseudogene. CDR3 size: 16 residues. CDR3 sequence reads: CASRPRGARLHTEAFF. The CDR3 coding sequence is TGTGCCAGCCGACCTCGGGGGGCGCGGCTTCATACTGAAGCTTTCTTT.

The rearrangement uses TRBV10-3 and TRBJ1-2; D is unclear. The V and J ends lost 5 bases and 4 bases respectively, with 14 bases between them. The CDR3 sequence is 14 residues long. Germline CDR1 reads ENHRY; CDR2 reads SYGVKD. Here the CDR3 DNA reads TGTGCCATCAGTCCCCGTACCGGCGGCTATGGCTACACCTTC. It is translated as CAISPRTGGYGYTF.

This clone was seen once. The chain uses TRBV9 and TRBJ2-2; TRBD2 matches at 8 bases. CDR1 and CDR2 from the germline V gene are SGDLS and YYNGEE. This CDR3 comprises 16 residues. The V and J ends lost 3 bases and 6 bases, in that order; junction bases with no gene match: 10. The CDR3 nucleotides are TGTGCCAGCAGCGCAGGGACTAGTGGTTTCCCCGGGGAGCTGTTTTTT. This gives the protein CASSAGTSGFPGELFF.

V is TRBV19 and J is TRBJ2-1; tentative D call: TRBD2 (6 bases). Germline values: CDR1 LNHDA, CDR2 SQIVND (reference sequence). The CDR3 spans 14 residues. V was shortened by 5 bases and J by 9 bases, with 17 bases between the two germline ends. For the CDR3, the DNA is TGTGCCAGTAGTTTTCGGGAGTATCTAGGTGAGCAGTTCTTC. It codes for CASSFREYLGEQFF.

This chain links TRBV10-2 with TRBJ2-7, with 15 bases aligning to TRBD2. In germline, CDR1 is WSHSY, CDR2 SAAADI. This CDR3 has 15 amino acids. V shed 6 bases and J 6 bases; nucleotides not matched to a gene: 6. The CDR3 is CASSIGLAGGAEQYF. In nucleotides, the CDR3 is TGCGCCAGCAGCATCGGACTAGCGGGAGGGGCCGAGCAGTACTTC.

The chain links TRBV5-6 to TRBJ1-2, with D possibly being TRBD1 (5 bases). Germline CDR1 and CDR2: SGHDT and YYEEEE. The V and J ends lost 4 bases and 3 bases respectively, with 13 bases between them. CDR3 size: 14 residues. The CDR3 sequence: CASSISGRDYGYTF. The CDR3 DNA reads as TGTGCCAGCAGCATCAGTGGCAGGGACTATGGCTACACCTTC.

The chain is built from TRBV24-1 and TRBJ2-5; D is uncertain. Per the germline V gene, CDR1 is KGHDR and CDR2 is SFDVKD. V gave up 6 bases and J gave up 5 bases, with 12 bases separating them. The CDR3 sequence is 13 residues long. In DNA form, the CDR3 reads TGTGCCACCAGTACACCAGGTCGCGAGACCCAGTACTTC. Translation gives CATSTPGRETQYF.

The rearrangement links TRBV10-2 to TRBJ2-1, with D perhaps TRBD1 or TRBD2 (6 bases each). The V end lost 2 bases, the J end lost 10 bases, and 15 bases lay between the germline ends. CDR1 is WSHSY and CDR2 is SAAADI in the germline V gene. This CDR3 contains 14 residues. The CDR3 loop reads CASSEPGLRGEQFF. In DNA, the CDR3 is TGCGCCAGCAGTGAGCCGGGACTGAGGGGGGAGCAGTTCTTC.

A single count supports this clone. The chain joins TRBV18 to TRBJ2-5; a possible D gene is TRBD1 (6 bases). This CDR3 has 15 amino acids. The V end lost 2 bases, the J end lost 7 bases, and 17 bases lay between the germline ends. Per germline, CDR1 KGHSH and CDR2 LQKENI. The CDR3, as DNA: TGTGCCAGCTCACCAATCCCGGACAGTCCAGGGACCCAGTACTTC. This sequence encodes CASSPIPDSPGTQYF.

This clone was counted a single time. The genes are TRBV19 and TRBJ1-1; D is possibly TRBD1 (5 bases). Germline V gene lookup returns CDR1 LNHDA and CDR2 SQIVND (reference sequence). The CDR3 consists of 14 residues. Trimming shortened V by 5 bases and J by 1 base, and 11 bases separated the two germline ends. The DNA for the CDR3 is TGTGCCAGTAGTCTATGGGGGACGAACACTGAAGCTTTCTTT. Its protein is CASSLWGTNTEAFF.

V and J are TRBV7-2 and TRBJ1-1; D is undetermined. The length of the CDR3 is 14 residues. Trimming removed 5 bases at V and 5 bases at J, with 15 bases between. CDR1 SGHTA and CDR2 FQGNSA come from the germline V gene. The CDR3 loop is CASSPARPGTEAFF. In DNA form, the CDR3 reads TGTGCCAGCAGCCCCGCCCGCCCTGGGACTGAAGCTTTCTTT.

The chain uses TRBV2 and TRBJ1-5; 7 bases align to TRBD1. CDR3 length: 16 residues. V lost 2 bases to trimming and J lost 4 bases; unmatched junction nucleotides: 8. The V gene's germline CDR1 is SNHLY and CDR2 FYNNEI. The CDR3 loop reads CASSENGRDRNQPQHF. DNA for the CDR3: TGTGCCAGCAGTGAAAACGGGAGGGACAGAAATCAGCCCCAGCATTTT. The full variable domain, its missing parts supplied by reference TRBV2 and TRBJ1-5, is EPEVTQTPSHQVTQMGQEVILRCVPISNHLYFYWYRQILGQKVEFLVSFYNNEISEKSEIFDDQFSVERPDGSNFTLKIRSTKLEDSAMYFCASSENGRDRNQPQHFGDGTRLSIL.

The chain joins TRBV11-2 to TRBJ2-3, with 9 bases identical to TRBD2. V gave up 5 bases and J gave up 0 bases; unmatched junction bases: 3. The length of the CDR3 is 15 residues. Germline V lookup: CDR1 SGHAT, CDR2 FQNNGV. The CDR3 reads CASSLAGTSTDTQYF. CDR3 nucleotide sequence: TGTGCCAGCAGCCTAGCGGGGACTAGCACAGATACGCAGTATTTT.